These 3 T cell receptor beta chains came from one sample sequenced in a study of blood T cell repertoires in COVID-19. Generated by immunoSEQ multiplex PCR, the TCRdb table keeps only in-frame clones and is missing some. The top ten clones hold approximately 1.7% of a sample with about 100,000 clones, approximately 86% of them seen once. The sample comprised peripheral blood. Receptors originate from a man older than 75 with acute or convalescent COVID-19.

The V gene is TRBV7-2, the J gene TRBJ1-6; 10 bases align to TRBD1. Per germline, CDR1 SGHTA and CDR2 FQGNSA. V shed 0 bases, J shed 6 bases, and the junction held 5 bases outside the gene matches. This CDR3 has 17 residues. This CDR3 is CASSLALGTGANSPLHF. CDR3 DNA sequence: TGTGCCAGCAGCTTAGCCTTAGGGACAGGGGCTAATTCACCCCTCCACTTT.

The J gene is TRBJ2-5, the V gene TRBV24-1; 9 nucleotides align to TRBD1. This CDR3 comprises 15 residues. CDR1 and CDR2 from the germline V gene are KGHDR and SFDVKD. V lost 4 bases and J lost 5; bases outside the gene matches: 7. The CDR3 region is CATSDSRTGDETQYF. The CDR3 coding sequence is TGTGCCACCAGTGACTCCCGGACAGGGGACGAGACCCAGTACTTC.

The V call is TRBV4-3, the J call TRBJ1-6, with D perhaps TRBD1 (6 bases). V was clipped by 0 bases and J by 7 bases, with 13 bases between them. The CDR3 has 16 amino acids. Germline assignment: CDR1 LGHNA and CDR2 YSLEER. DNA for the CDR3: TGCGCCAGCAGCCAAGATCCGAACAGGGAAAATTCACCCCTCCACTTT. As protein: CASSQDPNRENSPLHF.